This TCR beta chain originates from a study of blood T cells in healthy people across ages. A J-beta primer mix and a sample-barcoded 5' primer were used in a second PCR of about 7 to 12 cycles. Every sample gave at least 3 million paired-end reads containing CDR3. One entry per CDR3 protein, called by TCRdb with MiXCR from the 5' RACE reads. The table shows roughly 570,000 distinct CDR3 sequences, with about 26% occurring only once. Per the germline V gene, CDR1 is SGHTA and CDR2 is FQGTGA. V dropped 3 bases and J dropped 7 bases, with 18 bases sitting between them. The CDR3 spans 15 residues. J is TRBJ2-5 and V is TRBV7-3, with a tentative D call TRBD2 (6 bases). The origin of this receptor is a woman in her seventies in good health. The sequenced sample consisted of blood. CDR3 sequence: CASSLGSGSARTQYF. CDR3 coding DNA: TGTGCCAGCAGCTTGGGTAGCGGCTCCGCTAGGACCCAGTACTTC.